This T cell receptor beta chain was identified during a study of post-analysis software for immune sequencing data. This CDR3 is 14 amino acids long. The V gene lost 4 bases and the J gene lost 0 bases, with 11 bases spanning the gap. Germline CDR1 SGHRS, CDR2 YFSETQ. cDNA libraries of TCR beta carried unique molecular identifiers. TCRdb independently ran MiXCR on the PCR reads; one entry per CDR3 protein. The repertoire includes 150,000 or so distinct CDR3 sequences, about 36% of them detected once, and around 30% sits in the top ten. The sample in question was blood, obtained after autologous hematopoietic stem cell transplantation. V gene TRBV5-1 combines with J gene TRBJ2-7; tentatively, D is TRBD1 (6 bases). The receptor was derived from a girl aged 5 to 17 with multiple sclerosis. CDR3 DNA: TGCGCCAGCAGCCCCGGGACAATCTCCTACGAGCAGTACTTC. This sequence encodes CASSPGTISYEQYF.